Listed below are T cell receptor beta chains from one sample, sequenced in a study of response to subunit inactivated influenza vaccine. TCRdb itself ran the RT-PCR reads through MiXCR, one entry per CDR3 protein. Found here are approximately 290,000 distinct CDR3 sequences, 20% to 25% of them singletons; the top ten hold about 9.3%. The specimen comprised PBMCs from blood, sampled less than 22 months after vaccination. Source of these receptors: a man aged 45 to 70 who received an inactivated influenza vaccine. Each CDR3 is given with its conserved first and last residue. The D gene is left open where the match is weak. Rows give clone size only sometimes, using once, few, many, or a class for an expanded clone.

>.|12|.|TRBV7-6|TRBJ2-1
TGTGCCAGCAGCTTATTTGACAATGAGCAGTTCTTC
CASSLFDNEQFF
>.|15|few|TRBV5-1|TRBJ2-7
TGCGCCAGCAGCTTGGGCTCCGTTCTGACCTACGAGCAGTACTTC
CASSLGSVLTYEQYF
>TRBD1|18|.|TRBV6-5|TRBJ2-2
TGTGCCAGCAGTTACCCACCAGGCCAGGGGGCGAACACCGGGGAGCTGTTTTTT
CASSYPPGQGANTGELFF
>.|14|.|TRBV7-2|TRBJ1-2
TGTGCCAGCAGCACCGCCGACCCAAACTATGGCTACACCTTC
CASSTADPNYGYTF
>TRBD1|17|many|TRBV5-1|TRBJ1-5
TGCGCCAGCAGCGCCGGCCCGACAGGGGACGTCTATCAGCCCCAGCATTTT
CASSAGPTGDVYQPQHF
>.|13|few|TRBV12-3/TRBV12-4|TRBJ2-7
TGTGCCAGCAGCTCGAACAGGGCTTACGAGCAGTACTTC
CASSSNRAYEQYF
>.|11|many|TRBV29-1|TRBJ1-1
TGCAGCGTTAATCCGTACACTGAAGCTTTCTTT
CSVNPYTEAFF
>TRBD1|16|.|TRBV19|TRBJ1-5
TGTGCCAGTAGTGGAACGACAGGGGCTAGCAATCAGCCCCAGCATTTT
CASSGTTGASNQPQHF
>TRBD1|17|many|TRBV2|TRBJ2-4
TGTGCCAGCAGTGAAGAGGGTGGGACAGGGGGCCCGCACATTCAGTACTTC
CASSEEGGTGGPHIQYF
>.|14|few|TRBV6-2/TRBV6-3|TRBJ2-2
TGTGCCAGCAACTACAGGCGTAACACCGGGGAGCTGTTTTTT
CASNYRRNTGELFF
>.|14|.|TRBV5-6|TRBJ2-7
TGTGCCAGCAGCTCGGACAGAGTCCTTCACGAGCAGTACTTC
CASSSDRVLHEQYF
>.|16|few|TRBV7-6|TRBJ1-1
TGTGCCAGCAGCAAGGACAGTTGGGGGAGAAGGGCTGAAGCTTTCTTT
CASSKDSWGRRAEAFF
>.|15|.|TRBV5-1|TRBJ2-1
TGCGCCAGCAGGCTGGGGCAGGGGTCCTACAATGAGCAGTTCTTC
CASRLGQGSYNEQFF
>.|16|few|TRBV11-2|TRBJ2-1
TGTGCCAGCAGCCTAAACAGGGTCAGCTCCTACAATGAGCAGTTCTTC
CASSLNRVSSYNEQFF
>.|13|few|TRBV30|TRBJ2-5
TGTGCCTGGAGTGTAACATATCAAGAGACCCAGTACTTC
CAWSVTYQETQYF
>.|12|few|TRBV29-1|TRBJ2-7
TGCAGCGTTGAAGATTTGGGGAACGAGCAGTACTTC
CSVEDLGNEQYF
>.|13|.|TRBV7-2|TRBJ1-2
TGTGCCAGCAGCTTAATAGGGAACGGTGGCTACACCTTC
CASSLIGNGGYTF
>TRBD1|15|.|TRBV12-3/TRBV12-4|TRBJ2-1
TGTGCCAGCAGTTTAGGGGCAGGGGGCGGAAATGAGCAGTTCTTC
CASSLGAGGGNEQFF
>.|13|.|TRBV12-3/TRBV12-4|TRBJ2-7
TGTGCCAGCACCACTTGGGGGCGGGACGAGCAGTACTTC
CASTTWGRDEQYF
>.|16|many|TRBV20-1|TRBJ1-6
TGCAGTGCTAGAGTGTTTGCGGGACCGAGTAATTCACCCCTCCACTTT
CSARVFAGPSNSPLHF
>TRBD1|14|.|TRBV6-2/TRBV6-3|TRBJ2-3
TGTGCCAGCAGTCCGGACAGGGAGACCGATACGCAGTATTTT
CASSPDRETDTQYF
>.|18|.|TRBV12-2|TRBJ1-2
TGTGCAAGTCGCCGCTGGCCGAGGTTTGGGGAGTGGAACTATGGCTACACCTTC
CASRRWPRFGEWNYGYTF
>.|13|few|TRBV14|TRBJ1-2
TGTGCCAGCAGCCAGGCCAGGGAAGGCGGCTACACCTTC
CASSQAREGGYTF
>.|15|.|TRBV30|TRBJ2-2
TGTGCCTGGACCTCCTTGAGGACCCTCACCGGGGAGCTGTTTTTT
CAWTSLRTLTGELFF
>TRBD1|14|few|TRBV20-1|TRBJ1-6
TGCAGTGCTAGCCAGGGACAGGGTCATTCACCCCTCCACTTT
CSASQGQGHSPLHF
>TRBD2|15|.|TRBV5-1|TRBJ2-1
TGCGCCAGCAGCCCGGGACTAGCGGGAGAGAATGAGCAGTTCTTC
CASSPGLAGENEQFF
>.|13|.|TRBV29-1|TRBJ2-7
TGCAGCGTTGAGATGCAGGAACCCTACGAGCAGTACTTC
CSVEMQEPYEQYF
>.|11|.|TRBV28|TRBJ2-7
TGTGCCAGCAGTTTTTGGTTTGAGCAGTACTTC
CASSFWFEQYF
>TRBD1|16|few|TRBV20-1|TRBJ1-5
TGCAGTGCTAGAGATGGGACAGGGGGAGGCAATCAGCCCCAGCATTTT
CSARDGTGGGNQPQHF
>.|14|.|TRBV12-3/TRBV12-4|TRBJ1-6
TGTGCCAGCAGGAGCCGCGGACCTGACTCACCCCTCCACTTT
CASRSRGPDSPLHF
>TRBD1|17|few|TRBV4-2|TRBJ1-2
TGTGCCAGCAGCCAGGCACCGTCGGGACAGTCTAACTATGGCTACACCTTC
CASSQAPSGQSNYGYTF
>TRBD2|14|few|TRBV20-1|TRBJ2-1
TGCAGTGCTAGGATTCGCGGGAGCTACAATGAGCAGTTCTTC
CSARIRGSYNEQFF
>TRBD1|16|.|TRBV20-1|TRBJ1-2
TGCAGTGCTAGAGATCCCCCGATCAGGGGGGTCTATGGCTACACCTTC
CSARDPPIRGVYGYTF
>.|14|.|TRBV6-2/TRBV6-3|TRBJ2-3
TGTGCCAGCAGCTGGATCGGGGGCGCAGATACGCAGTATTTT
CASSWIGGADTQYF
>.|16|few|TRBV12-3/TRBV12-4|TRBJ1-3
TGTGCCAGCAGTTTAACCGCCCAGATCTCTGGAAACACCATATATTTT
CASSLTAQISGNTIYF
>.|15|few|TRBV15|TRBJ1-2
TGTGCCACCAGCAGAGATCCGACGGGGACACTTGGCTACACCTTC
CATSRDPTGTLGYTF
>TRBD2|18|.|TRBV5-1|TRBJ2-1
TGCGCCAGCAGCCCCCCGGGACTAGCGGGGGGGCTCTACAATGAGCAGTTCTTC
CASSPPGLAGGLYNEQFF
>.|15|.|TRBV29-1|TRBJ2-7
TGCAGCGTTTTATTGGTGGGCACGAGCTCCTACGAGCAGTACTTC
CSVLLVGTSSYEQYF
>.|16|once|TRBV19|TRBJ1-5
TGTGCCAGCGCGGACAGCCCAAACCCATTCAATCAGCCCCAGCATTTT
CASADSPNPFNQPQHF
>.|15|.|TRBV7-2|TRBJ1-5
TGTGCCAGCAGCTTAGCAAGGCTAGGGAACCAGCCCCAGCATTTT
CASSLARLGNQPQHF
>.|15|.|TRBV7-2|TRBJ2-5
TGTGCCAGCAGCTTACCTCGGGACCAAGGAGTGACCCAGTACTTC
CASSLPRDQGVTQYF
>.|14|.|TRBV27|TRBJ2-7
TGTGCCAGCAGTTTTGAGGGTCTTGGCTACGAGCAGTACTTC
CASSFEGLGYEQYF
>.|15|few|TRBV4-1|TRBJ2-7
TGCGCCAGCAGCCAAGAGGCCCAGATTCTTTACGAGCAGTACTTC
CASSQEAQILYEQYF
>.|13|many|TRBV4-2|TRBJ2-5
TGTGCCAGCAGCCCCGATCGACAGGAGACCCAGTACTTC
CASSPDRQETQYF
>.|15|few|TRBV9|TRBJ1-1
TGTGCCAGCAGCGTAGCTCTGTTTGGGAGCACTGAAGCTTTCTTT
CASSVALFGSTEAFF
>.|14|few|TRBV7-9|TRBJ2-5
TGTGCCAGCAGCTTAAGGGACTCCGAAGAGACCCAGTACTTC
CASSLRDSEETQYF
>.|12|few|TRBV3-1|TRBJ1-4
TGTGCCAGCAGCAACCGGGCAAATAAACTGTTTTTT
CASSNRANKLFF
>.|14|few|TRBV3-1|TRBJ2-4
TGTGCCAGCAGCCGTGGGAGTAGCAGAGGCATTCAGTACTTC
CASSRGSSRGIQYF
>.|13|.|TRBV6-2/TRBV6-3|TRBJ1-1
TGTGCCAGCAGTTACGGATCTTACACTGAAGCTTTCTTT
CASSYGSYTEAFF
>.|17|.|TRBV5-6|TRBJ1-6
TGTGCCAGCAGCTCCCAAGGGCGCAGGTCCTGGGATTCACCCCTCCACTTT
CASSSQGRRSWDSPLHF
>.|11|.|TRBV28|TRBJ1-1
TGTGCCAGCAGTTTAAGGCTCAAAGCTTTCTTT
CASSLRLKAFF
>.|14|many|TRBV12-3/TRBV12-4|TRBJ1-4
TGTGCCAGCAGTCTCAGGCAGGGTAATGAAAAACTGTTTTTT
CASSLRQGNEKLFF
>.|15|once|TRBV20-1|TRBJ2-3
TGCAGTGCTAGAGACCGAGTCACTAGCACAGATACGCAGTATTTT
CSARDRVTSTDTQYF
>.|17|.|TRBV24-1|TRBJ2-1
TGTGCCACCAGTGACAGTAGCGGCCGAAGCTCCTACAATGAGCAGTTCTTC
CATSDSSGRSSYNEQFF
>.|14|once|TRBV27|TRBJ2-2
TGTGCCAGCAGTTTATCACAGGGCACCGGGGAGCTGTTTTTT
CASSLSQGTGELFF
>.|12|few|TRBV9|TRBJ2-2
TGTGCCAGCAGCGTAGGGGGCGGGGAGCTGTTTTTT
CASSVGGGELFF
>.|11|.|TRBV30|TRBJ1-2
TGTGCCTGGAGTGTATATCCTTTCTACACCTTC
CAWSVYPFYTF
>.|14|few|TRBV7-9|TRBJ1-4
TGTGCCAGCAGCTTACAGGGGTCACAGGAAAAACTGTTTTTT
CASSLQGSQEKLFF
>.|13|.|TRBV29-1|TRBJ1-1
TGCAGCGTTGAACCGGGAGGGGGAGCTGAAGCTTTCTTT
CSVEPGGGAEAFF